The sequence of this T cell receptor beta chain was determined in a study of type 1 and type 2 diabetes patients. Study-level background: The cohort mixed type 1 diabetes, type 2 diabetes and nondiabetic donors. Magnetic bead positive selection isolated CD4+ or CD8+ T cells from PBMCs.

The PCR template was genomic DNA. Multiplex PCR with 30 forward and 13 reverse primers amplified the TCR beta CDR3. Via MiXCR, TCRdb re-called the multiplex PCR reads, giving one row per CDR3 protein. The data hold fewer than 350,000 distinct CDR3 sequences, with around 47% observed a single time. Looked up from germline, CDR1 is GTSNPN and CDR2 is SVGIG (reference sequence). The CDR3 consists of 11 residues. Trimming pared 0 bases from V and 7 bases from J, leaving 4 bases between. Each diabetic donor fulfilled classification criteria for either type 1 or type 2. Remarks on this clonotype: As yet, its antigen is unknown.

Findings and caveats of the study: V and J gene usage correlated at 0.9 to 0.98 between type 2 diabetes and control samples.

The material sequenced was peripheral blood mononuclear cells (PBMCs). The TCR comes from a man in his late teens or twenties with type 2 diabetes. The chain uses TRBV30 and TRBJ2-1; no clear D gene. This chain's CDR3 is CAWSVQNEQFF. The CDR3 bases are TGTGCCTGGAGTGTACAGAATGAGCAGTTCTTC. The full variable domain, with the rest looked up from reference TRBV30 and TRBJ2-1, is SQTIHQWPATLVQPVGSPLSLECTVEGTSNPNLYWYRQAAGRGLQLLFYSVGIGQISSEVPQNLSASRPQDRQFILSSKKLLLSDSGFYLCAWSVQNEQFFGPGTRLTVL.